This T cell receptor beta chain was profiled in a study of blood T cells in healthy people across ages. A second 7 to 11 cycle PCR used barcoded and J-beta primers. MiXCR was run by TCRdb on the 5' RACE reads, yielding one entry per CDR3 protein. The table includes 600,000 to 900,000 distinct CDR3 sequences, around a quarter detected once. Germline V gene sequence: CDR1 GTSNPN, CDR2 SVGIG (reference sequence). This CDR3 is 15 amino acids long. These data were also reused for a study on T cells of mothers and their children.

The V call is TRBV30, the J call TRBJ1-1; D may be TRBD1 (6 bases). The sample comprised blood. The sequence came from a boy between 10 and 17 years old in good health. The CDR3 loop reads CALSPEGGSNTEAFF. For the CDR3, the DNA is TGTGCTCTAAGCCCGGAGGGGGGGTCGAACACTGAAGCTTTCTTT.